These 31 T cell receptor beta chains were all obtained from the same sample, sequenced in a study of blood T cell repertoires in COVID-19. Sequencing was performed with immunoSEQ multiplex PCR; in TCRdb, only in-frame clones are kept and a portion is missing. The sample includes approximately 150,000 clones, approximately 88% of them seen just once. Sequencing was carried out using peripheral blood. The receptor set was obtained from a woman between 50 and 59 years old with acute or convalescent COVID-19.

The V call is TRBV6-4, the J call TRBJ2-3; 13 bases agree with TRBD2. The germline CDR1 and CDR2 sequences are MRHNA and SNTAGT. This CDR3 is built from 15 residues. The junction had 1 base not matched to a gene; V was cut back by 4 bases and J by 3 bases. The CDR3 bases are TGTGCCAGCAGTGTGACTAGCGGGGGGACAGATACGCAGTATTTT. Protein product: CASSVTSGGTDTQYF.

This chain links TRBV5-5 with TRBJ1-2; no clear D. The CDR3 runs 15 residues. In germline, CDR1 is SGHKS, CDR2 YYEKEE (reference sequence). Deletions cut 2 bases from V and 2 bases from J, with 13 bases between. This chain's CDR3 is CASSLERSQNYGYTF. The CDR3, as DNA: TGTGCCAGCAGCTTAGAACGGTCTCAAAACTATGGCTACACCTTC.

The chain is built from TRBV27 and TRBJ2-6; D uncertain. CDR1 is MNHEY, CDR2 SMNVEV, per germline (reference sequence). With 6 bases removed from V and 8 bases from J, the gap between germline ends came to 14 bases. This CDR3 comprises 14 residues. CDR3 protein: CASSDKLYPNVLTF. CDR3 nucleotides: TGTGCCAGCAGCGACAAGTTATACCCCAACGTCCTGACTTTC.

The CDR3 is CASSLLSDRGQNRFF. In DNA, the CDR3 is TGTGCCAGCAGTTTATTATCGGACAGGGGGCAAAATCGGTTCTTC. The chain combines TRBV27 with TRBJ2-1, with TRBD1 matching over 11 bases. The germline CDR1 and CDR2 sequences are MNHEY and SMNVEV (reference sequence). V was clipped by 1 base and J by 15 bases; unmatched bases: 11. The CDR3 has 15 residues.

The J gene is TRBJ2-6, the V gene TRBV29-1; 8 bases line up with TRBD1. The ends lost 3 bases at V and 2 bases at J; junction bases unmatched: 3. The germline gives CDR1 SQVTM, CDR2 ANQGSEA. The CDR3 runs to 15 residues. The CDR3 nucleotides read TGCAGCGTTGAGGCAGGGGGCGCTGGGGCCAACGTCCTGACTTTC. Protein: CSVEAGGAGANVLTF. Full variable domain (missing parts from reference TRBV29-1 and TRBJ2-6): SAVISQKPSRDICQRGTSLTIQCQVDSQVTMMFWYRQQPGQSLTLIATANQGSEATYESGFVIDKFPISRPNLTFSTLTVSNMSPEDSSIYLCSVEAGGAGANVLTFGAGSRLTVL.

The rearrangement joins TRBV19 to TRBJ2-2; TRBD1 agrees at 9 bases. CDR1 LNHDA and CDR2 SQIVND come from the germline V gene (reference sequence). Trimming removed 6 bases from V and 5 bases from J; junction bases left unmatched: 10. The CDR3 has 16 amino acids. The CDR3 is CASSLIQGAGTGELFF. As DNA, the CDR3 is TGTGCCAGTAGCTTGATACAGGGGGCGGGTACCGGGGAGCTGTTTTTT.

The V and J genes are TRBV7-3 and TRBJ2-3; 9 positions match TRBD2. V shed 5 bases, J shed 2 bases, and the junction held 14 bases outside the gene matches. The CDR3 has 18 residues. CDR1 is SGHTA, CDR2 FQGTGA, per germline. The CDR3 is CASSLAAGGRKITDTQYF. As DNA, the CDR3 is TGTGCCAGCAGCCTTGCAGCGGGAGGCCGCAAAATCACAGATACGCAGTATTTT.

This chain connects TRBV29-1 to TRBJ1-4; tentatively, D is TRBD1 (6 bases). Germline V lookup: CDR1 SQVTM, CDR2 ANQGSEA. Trimming cost V 8 bases and J 4 bases, with 11 bases left between them. This CDR3 contains 12 residues. CDR3 sequence: CSTRDNNEKLFF. CDR3 DNA sequence: TGCAGCACGAGGGACAATAATGAAAAACTGTTTTTT.

The gene calls are TRBV5-4 and TRBJ2-2; D might be TRBD1 (6 bases). V lost 3 bases, J lost 0 bases, and 15 bases lay in between. This CDR3 comprises 17 residues. Germline V CDR1 and CDR2: SGHNT, YYREEE (reference sequence). This CDR3 reads CASSSLGQPPNTGELFF. In nucleotides, the CDR3 is TGTGCCAGCAGCTCCCTTGGACAGCCGCCGAACACCGGGGAGCTGTTTTTT.

The J gene is TRBJ2-6, the V gene TRBV30; D gene unclear. CDR1 and CDR2 from the germline V gene are GTSNPN and SVGIG (reference sequence). With 0 bases removed from V and 4 bases from J, the gap between germline ends came to 7 bases. The CDR3 totals 14 residues. CDR3 amino acids: CAWSVSRGANVLTF. CDR3 in DNA: TGTGCCTGGAGTGTAAGTAGAGGGGCCAACGTCCTGACTTTC. Together with reference TRBV30 and TRBJ2-6, the CDR3 gives the full variable domain: SQTIHQWPATLVQPVGSPLSLECTVEGTSNPNLYWYRQAAGRGLQLLFYSVGIGQISSEVPQNLSASRPQDRQFILSSKKLLLSDSGFYLCAWSVSRGANVLTFGAGSRLTVL.

The rearrangement uses TRBV6-2 or TRBV6-3 and TRBJ1-5, with 10 positions matching TRBD1. Germline CDR1 is MNHEY and CDR2 is SVGEGT. J was trimmed by 7 bases and V by 0 bases; bases with no gene match: 9. The CDR3 loop spans 17 amino acids. The CDR3 region has the DNA TGTGCCAGCAGTTACTCTTTGGGACAGGGGATAGGACAGCCCCAGCATTTT. Protein: CASSYSLGQGIGQPQHF.

This chain uses TRBV11-2 with TRBJ2-7, with 9 bases identical to TRBD2. The junction had 14 bases not matched to a gene; V was cut back by 5 bases and J by 6 bases. The CDR3 consists of 16 residues. Per the germline V gene, CDR1 is SGHAT and CDR2 is FQNNGV. The CDR3 here is CASSTLGSGSLGEQYF. CDR3 coding DNA: TGTGCCAGCAGCACTCTCGGTAGCGGGAGTTTGGGCGAGCAGTACTTC.

The chain couples TRBV5-1 to TRBJ2-2; TRBD1 matches 8 bases. Germline assignment: CDR1 SGHRS and CDR2 YFSETQ. The junction had 5 bases not matched to a gene; V was cut back by 0 bases and J by 7 bases. This CDR3 spans 15 amino acids. The CDR3 DNA sequence: TGCGCCAGCAGCTTGGGGACAGGGCGGAACGGGGAGCTGTTTTTT. The encoded protein is CASSLGTGRNGELFF.

The J gene is TRBJ2-3, the V gene TRBV10-2, with 8 positions matching TRBD2. Germline V CDR1 and CDR2: WSHSY, SAAADI. This CDR3 spans 13 amino acids. After removal of 7 bases from V and 4 bases from J, the junction contained 4 bases not matched to a gene. Here the CDR3 DNA reads TGCGCCAGCAAGGTGCGGGAGGCAGATACGCAGTATTTT. Its translation: CASKVREADTQYF.

The genes are TRBV3-1 (or the pseudogene TRBV3-2) and TRBJ2-6; a weak D match, TRBD2 (5 bases). V was clipped by 0 bases and J by 3 bases, with 9 bases between them. Germline values: CDR1 LGHDT, CDR2 YNNKEL (reference sequence). This CDR3 contains 16 residues. DNA for the CDR3: TGTGCCAGCAGCCAAGATGAAGGACTTGGGGCCAACGTCCTGACTTTC. Its translation: CASSQDEGLGANVLTF.

The rearrangement uses TRBV6-1 and TRBJ1-1; D not certain. V lost 3 bases and J 0 bases, leaving 5 bases between the germline ends. This CDR3 spans 13 amino acids. Germline V gene lookup returns CDR1 MNHNS and CDR2 SASEGT. The CDR3 here is CASSDAMNTEAFF. In DNA form, the CDR3 reads TGTGCCAGCAGTGACGCTATGAACACTGAAGCTTTCTTT.

V and J are TRBV5-1 and TRBJ1-2; D remains ambiguous. The V end lost 2 bases, the J end lost 4 bases, and 9 bases lay between the germline ends. The CDR3 sequence is 13 residues long. Germline values: CDR1 SGHRS, CDR2 YFSETQ. CDR3 in amino acids: CASSFEGSYGYTF. Written as DNA, the CDR3 is TGCGCCAGCAGCTTTGAGGGATCCTATGGCTACACCTTC.

This clone came up a few times. V and J are TRBV7-9 and TRBJ1-1; no clear D. The germline CDR1 and CDR2 sequences are SEHNR and FQNEAQ (reference sequence). Trimming pared 1 base from V and 0 bases from J, leaving 9 bases between. The CDR3 is 15 amino acids. For the CDR3, the DNA is TGTGCCAGCAGCTTAGTACAGCCAATGAACACTGAAGCTTTCTTT. Amino acids: CASSLVQPMNTEAFF. Together with reference TRBV7-9 and TRBJ1-1, the CDR3 gives the full variable domain: DTGVSQNPRHKITKRGQNVTFRCDPISEHNRLYWYRQTLGQGPEFLTYFQNEAQLEKSRLLSDRFSAERPKGSFSTLEIQRTEQGDSAMYLCASSLVQPMNTEAFFGQGTRLTVV.

This clone was detected once. The chain recombines TRBV2 with TRBJ1-5; a weak D match, TRBD1 (5 bases). The CDR3 length is 15 residues. Looked up from germline, CDR1 is SNHLY and CDR2 is FYNNEI. V lost 1 base and J 6 bases, leaving 13 bases between the germline ends. CDR3 DNA: TGTGCCAGCAGTGAAGAAGGGCAGGGCGTTCAGCCCCAGCATTTT. Encoded protein: CASSEEGQGVQPQHF.

The chain couples TRBV6-1 to TRBJ2-3; 10 nucleotides align to TRBD2. The V gene end was trimmed by 4 bases and the J gene end by 5 bases; junction bases not matched to a gene: 9. The CDR3 spans 16 residues. CDR1 and CDR2 (germline): MNHNS, SASEGT. The CDR3 sequence: CASSGLGAGGIDTQYF. CDR3 coding DNA: TGTGCCAGCAGTGGGTTGGGAGCGGGGGGGATAGATACGCAGTATTTT.

The chain is built from TRBV4-1 and TRBJ1-1; D perhaps matches TRBD1 (5 bases). The V and J ends lost 4 bases and 1 base respectively, with 13 bases between them. CDR3 length: 15 residues. Germline CDR1 and CDR2: MGHRA and YSYEKL. The CDR3 loop reads CASSLAGHQNTEAFF. In DNA, the CDR3 is TGCGCCAGCAGCCTAGCGGGGCATCAGAACACTGAAGCTTTCTTT.

The gene calls are TRBV6-5 and TRBJ1-2, with D possibly TRBD1 on 5 matching bases. The V gene lost 8 bases and the J gene lost 8 bases, with 24 bases spanning the gap. The CDR3 totals 15 residues. In germline, CDR1 is MNHEY, CDR2 SVGAGI. DNA for the CDR3: TGTGCCAGCCGCGGGGCGGGGGGTAGGCGGGGCGGCTACACCTTC. Its translation: CASRGAGGRRGGYTF.

The rearrangement uses TRBV3-1 (or the pseudogene TRBV3-2) and TRBJ2-7, with 8 bases identical to TRBD1. This CDR3 spans 15 amino acids. With 4 bases clipped from V and 5 bases from J, the junction kept 10 bases outside the gene matches. Germline-derived CDR1 and CDR2 are LGHDT and YNNKEL (reference sequence). DNA for the CDR3: TGTGCCAGCAGCCCTCTAAGACAGGGGAACCACGAGCAGTACTTC. Translating gives CASSPLRQGNHEQYF.

The genes are TRBV7-6 and TRBJ1-2, with D unresolved. The germline V gene has CDR1 SGHVS and CDR2 FNYEAQ. The V end lost 0 bases, the J end lost 0 bases, and 11 bases lay between the germline ends. The CDR3 contains 16 residues. The CDR3 region is CASSLAGLSANYGYTF. CDR3 nucleotides: TGTGCCAGCAGCTTAGCGGGCCTCTCTGCTAACTATGGCTACACCTTC.

V usage is TRBV12-5 and J usage is TRBJ1-5; no clear D gene. Germline-derived CDR1 and CDR2 are LGHNT and FRNRAP. The V and J ends lost 3 bases and 7 bases respectively, with 16 bases between them. CDR3 length equals 15 residues. The CDR3 loop reads CASGLISVLGQPQHF. CDR3 nucleotide sequence: TGTGCTAGTGGTTTAATTTCAGTCCTCGGGCAGCCCCAGCATTTT.

The chain uses TRBV11-3 and TRBJ2-2; D ambiguous. Germline V gene lookup returns CDR1 SGHNT and CDR2 YENEEA. This CDR3 region has 15 residues. Trimming took 3 bases from V and 5 from J, leaving 13 bases between them. Here the CDR3 reads CASSFSSILTGELFF. CDR3 nucleotide sequence: TGTGCCAGCAGCTTCTCGAGCATCCTGACCGGGGAGCTGTTTTTT. The full variable domain, in which reference TRBV11-3 and TRBJ2-2 provide the parts outside the CDR3, is EAGVVQSPRYKIIEKKQPVAFWCNPISGHNTLYWYLQNLGQGPELLIRYENEEAVDDSQLPKDRFSAERLKGVDSTLKIQPAELGDSAVYLCASSFSSILTGELFFGEGSRLTVL.

The count of this clone is one. CDR3 bases: TGCAGCGTTGAAGAGATCAACGGACAGGGAGGATACACCTTC. Residues: CSVEEINGQGGYTF. V gene TRBV29-1 combines with J gene TRBJ1-2; 8 bases agree with TRBD1. This CDR3 comprises 14 residues. Per germline, CDR1 SQVTM and CDR2 ANQGSEA. With 0 bases clipped from V and 11 bases from J, the junction kept 11 bases outside the gene matches.

The chain employs TRBV28 and TRBJ2-3; 9 bases agree with TRBD2. CDR1 is MDHEN, CDR2 SYDVKM, per germline. The CDR3 sequence is 17 residues long. V was clipped by 8 bases and J by 0 bases; unmatched bases: 12. The CDR3 DNA is TGTGCCAGCGCATCCGGCGGCGGGAGGGATAGCACAGATACGCAGTATTTT. It encodes CASASGGGRDSTDTQYF. The full variable domain, completed using reference TRBV28 and TRBJ2-3, is DVKVTQSSRYLVKRTGEKVFLECVQDMDHENMFWYRQDPGLGLRLIYFSYDVKMKEKGDIPEGYSVSREKKERFSLILESASTNQTSMYLCASASGGGRDSTDTQYFGPGTRLTVL.

V is TRBV12-3 or TRBV12-4 and J is TRBJ2-7, with D hard to call. This CDR3 has 13 residues. V was pared by 1 base and J by 2 bases, with 6 bases between. The CDR3 region is CASSLGRAYEQYF. For the CDR3, the DNA is TGTGCCAGCAGTTTAGGCCGAGCCTACGAGCAGTACTTC.

This clone was seen a single time. The chain couples TRBV18 to TRBJ1-1; TRBD1 is a possible D gene (6 bases). V shed 1 base and J shed 2 bases, with 14 bases lying between them. Germline V gene data show CDR1 as KGHSH and CDR2 as LQKENI. This CDR3 is 16 amino acids long. The CDR3: CASSPLSGTPNTEAFF. The DNA of the CDR3 is TGTGCCAGCTCACCACTGTCCGGGACACCCAACACTGAAGCTTTCTTT.

Written as DNA, the CDR3 is TGTGCCAGCAGCCTTGATGGCGGTACTCGCTGGGACACCACTCACGCTGAAGCTTTCTTT. Translated, it gives CASSLDGGTRWDTTHAEAFF. This sequence joins TRBV21-1 and TRBJ1-1; the D call in the table, TRBD1, was not verified against the DNA. TRBV21-1 corresponds to a pseudogene. The CDR3 contains 20 residues.